This paragraph reports one T cell receptor (beta chain). Other DNA sequences within the sample encode an identical CDR3. Method: immunoSEQ multiplex PCR; TCRdb's copy keeps in-frame clones and lacks some. The table shows over 2 million clones, with around 93% occurring only once. The V gene lost 4 bases and the J gene lost 0 bases, with 13 bases spanning the gap. CDR1 is MNHEY and CDR2 is SVGAGI in the germline V gene. CDR3 length: 15 amino acids. The sample belongs to a study of shared clonotypes between healthy human individuals. The receptor was isolated from a man aged 18 to 30 in good health. Some clones in this sample may be carry-over from other donors' samples. The rearrangement joins TRBV6-5 to TRBJ2-7; D ambiguous. Sequenced input: naive CD4+ T cells from PBMCs. Subset defined: CD45RA+ positively selected. This chain's CDR3 is CASSFQRVSSYEQYF. CDR3 coding DNA: TGTGCCAGCAGTTTCCAACGGGTGAGCTCCTACGAGCAGTACTTC.